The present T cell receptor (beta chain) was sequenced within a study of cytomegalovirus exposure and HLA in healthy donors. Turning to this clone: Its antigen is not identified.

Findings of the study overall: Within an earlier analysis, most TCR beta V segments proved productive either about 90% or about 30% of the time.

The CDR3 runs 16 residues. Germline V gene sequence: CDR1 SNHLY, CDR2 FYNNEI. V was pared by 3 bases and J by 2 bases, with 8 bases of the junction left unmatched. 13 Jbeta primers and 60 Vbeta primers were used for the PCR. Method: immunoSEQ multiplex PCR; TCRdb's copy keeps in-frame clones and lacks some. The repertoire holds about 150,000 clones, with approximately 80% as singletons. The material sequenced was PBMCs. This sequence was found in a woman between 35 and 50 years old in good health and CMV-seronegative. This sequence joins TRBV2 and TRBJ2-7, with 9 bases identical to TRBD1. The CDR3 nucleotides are TGTGCCAGCAGTGACCCCGGACAGGGGACCCCCTACGAGCAGTACTTC. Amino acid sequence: CASSDPGQGTPYEQYF. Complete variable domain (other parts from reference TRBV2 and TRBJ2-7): EPEVTQTPSHQVTQMGQEVILRCVPISNHLYFYWYRQILGQKVEFLVSFYNNEISEKSEIFDDQFSVERPDGSNFTLKIRSTKLEDSAMYFCASSDPGQGTPYEQYFGPGTRLTVT.